This note documents a single TCR beta chain sequence. These data originate in a study of neoadjuvant anti-PD-1 for oral cavity cancer. Overall study context: Around day 43, patients without progression received a fourth nivolumab dose before surgery.

The length of the CDR3 is 13 residues. Between the trimmed V and J ends, which lost 3 bases and 5 bases, there was a span of 10 bases. Looked up from germline, CDR1 is SGHDN and CDR2 is FVKESK. PBMC libraries mostly used around 510 ng of input genomic DNA, with six replicates per sample. Assay: immunoSEQ multiplex PCR; the TCRdb copy retains only in-frame clones and omits some. Among about 68,000 clones, 85% were seen once, and the ten largest hold roughly 3.4%. Time point indicated: after neoadjuvant nivolumab, at surgical resection. No culture or expansion preceded analysis of these blood cells. The chain has TRBV14 and TRBJ1-1; no clear D. Sequences were derived from PBMCs, sampled after nivolumab (anti-PD-1) treatment. This clonotype originated in a person between 40 and 85 years old with oral cavity squamous cell carcinoma. The CDR3 loop is CASSQNGYTEAFF. CDR3 nucleotide sequence: TGTGCCAGCAGCCAGAACGGGTATACTGAAGCTTTCTTT.